The 17 T cell receptor beta chains reported below all come from one sample, sequenced in a study of T cell responses to AZD1222 COVID-19 vaccine. The repertoire was sequenced with immunoSEQ multiplex PCR; TCRdb's copy has only in-frame clones and lacks some. There are some 120,000 clones in the sample; approximately 88% occur only once, and approximately 5% lies in the top ten. Sample: peripheral blood, taken on day 0 of AZD1222 vaccination. Receptors were obtained from an adult in good health.

This clone turned up a few times. The chain combines TRBV20-1 with TRBJ1-2; the match to TRBD1 covers 7 bases. V was pared by 3 bases and J by 2 bases, with 3 bases of the junction left unmatched. Germline CDR1 reads DFQATT; CDR2 reads SNEGSKA (reference sequence). The CDR3 has 13 amino acids. The CDR3 nucleotides read TGCAGTGCTAGTGAAGGGGGCAACTATGGCTACACCTTC. Protein: CSASEGGNYGYTF.

The chain joins TRBV11-2 to TRBJ1-2; D call uncertain. CDR3 size: 13 residues. V was trimmed by 2 bases and J by 2 bases, leaving 6 bases between them. CDR1 and CDR2 from the germline V gene are SGHAT and FQNNGV. CDR3 DNA sequence: TGTGCCAGCAGCTTATCACGGAACTATGGCTACACCTTC. Translation: CASSLSRNYGYTF.

This chain uses TRBV7-3 with TRBJ2-1; 9 nucleotides line up with TRBD1. V lost 5 bases to trimming and J lost 0 bases; unmatched junction nucleotides: 2. The CDR3 is 15 residues long. Germline V gene lookup returns CDR1 SGHTA and CDR2 FQGTGA. The CDR3 DNA is TGTGCCAGCAGCGAGACAGGGGGCTCCTACAATGAGCAGTTCTTC. This codes for CASSETGGSYNEQFF.

This chain uses TRBV6-5 with TRBJ1-5; 7 nucleotides agree with TRBD1. Germline assignment: CDR1 MNHEY and CDR2 SVGAGI. The J segment lost 7 bases and the V segment lost 6 bases, leaving 12 bases of the junction unmatched. CDR3 size: 15 residues. CDR3 nucleotide sequence: TGTGCCAGCAGCCCCGGGCAGGGGGTCGGACAGCCCCAGCATTTT. This encodes CASSPGQGVGQPQHF.

The J gene is TRBJ2-7, the V gene TRBV5-6, with D possibly matching TRBD2 (6 bases). Germline V lookup: CDR1 SGHDT, CDR2 YYEEEE. Trimming took off 2 bases at V and 7 bases at J, with 10 bases between the two ends. CDR3 length: 12 amino acids. The CDR3 nucleotides read TGTGCCAGCAGCTTTGGGGGGTCTGAGCAGTACTTC. Protein: CASSFGGSEQYF.

The chain combines TRBV4-3 with TRBJ2-4; D unresolved. V lost 0 bases and J 3 bases, leaving 12 bases between the germline ends. Germline CDR1 LGHNA, CDR2 YSLEER. The CDR3 is made up of 16 amino acids. CDR3 nucleotide sequence: TGCGCCAGCAGCCAAGATCCGGGTTCGGGCAAAAACATTCAGTACTTC. It encodes CASSQDPGSGKNIQYF.

V gene TRBV15 combines with J gene TRBJ2-5; a weak D match, TRBD1 (5 bases). Germline CDR1 and CDR2: LNHNV and YYDKDF (reference sequence). The CDR3 is made up of 16 amino acids. The V end lost 2 bases, the J end lost 5 bases, and 18 bases lay between the germline ends. The CDR3 coding sequence is TGTGCCACCAGCAGATCTACAGGAGACACACCGGAGACCCAGTACTTC. Amino acid sequence: CATSRSTGDTPETQYF.

This chain uses TRBV5-8 with TRBJ1-1; the D is unclear. The V end was cut by 0 bases, the J end by 1 base, with 10 bases between. Germline-derived CDR1 and CDR2 are SGHTS and YDEGEE. The CDR3 runs to 15 residues. The CDR3 nucleotides are TGTGCCAGCAGCTTGGAGTTCTGGACGAACACTGAAGCTTTCTTT. Translated: CASSLEFWTNTEAFF.

V usage is TRBV7-2 and J usage is TRBJ1-1; unclear D gene. This CDR3 region has 14 residues. Trimming stripped 1 base from V and 5 bases from J, with 11 bases between. CDR1 and CDR2 from the germline V gene are SGHTA and FQGNSA. The CDR3 region is CASSLERFRTEAFF. CDR3 coding DNA: TGTGCCAGCAGCTTAGAGCGCTTTAGGACTGAAGCTTTCTTT. Full variable domain (missing parts from reference TRBV7-2 and TRBJ1-1): GAGVSQSPSNKVTEKGKDVELRCDPISGHTALYWYRQSLGQGLEFLIYFQGNSAPDKSGLPSDRFSAERTGGSVSTLTIQRTQQEDSAVYLCASSLERFRTEAFFGQGTRLTVV.

V usage is TRBV7-2 and J usage is TRBJ2-2; TRBD2 matches at 12 bases. The CDR3 is made up of 16 amino acids. The trim removed 2 bases at V and 8 bases at J, leaving 6 bases unmatched. Germline CDR1 SGHTA, CDR2 FQGNSA. CDR3 sequence reads: CASSLRLAGASGELFF. The CDR3, as DNA: TGTGCCAGCAGCTTAAGACTAGCGGGGGCATCGGGGGAGCTGTTTTTT.

This chain uses TRBV12-3 or TRBV12-4 with TRBJ2-2; unclear D gene. Trimming stripped 4 bases from V and 8 bases from J, with 8 bases between. The CDR3 covers 12 residues. CDR3 sequence reads: CASSWTTGELFF. The CDR3 nucleotides read TGTGCCAGCAGTTGGACGACGGGGGAGCTGTTTTTT.

This chain uses TRBV3-1 (or the pseudogene TRBV3-2) with TRBJ1-2; 9 bases line up with TRBD1. The CDR3 has 16 amino acids. Trimming removed 0 bases from V and 5 bases from J; junction bases left unmatched: 7. Germline CDR1 and CDR2: LGHDT and YNNKEL (reference sequence). CDR3 amino acids: CASSQERDRVRYGYTF. The CDR3 bases are TGTGCCAGCAGCCAAGAGCGGGACAGGGTTCGGTATGGCTACACCTTC.

The CDR3 region has the DNA TGTGCCAGCTCACCTACTACAGGGGAAGGCAATTCACCCCTCCACTTT. As protein: CASSPTTGEGNSPLHF. J is TRBJ1-6 and V is TRBV18; TRBD1 agrees at 7 bases. The length of the CDR3 is 16 residues. V gave up 3 bases and J gave up 7 bases; unmatched junction bases: 9. Germline CDR1 reads KGHSH; CDR2 reads LQKENI.

The rearrangement links TRBV15 to TRBJ2-7; perhaps TRBD1 as D (5 bases). The germline V gene encodes CDR1 LNHNV and CDR2 YYDKDF (reference sequence). V was pared by 0 bases and J by 7 bases, with 10 bases between. This CDR3 has 13 amino acids. The CDR3 reads CATSRDQGWEQYF. The CDR3 nucleotides read TGTGCCACCAGCAGAGATCAGGGCTGGGAGCAGTACTTC.

This clone was seen only once. The genes are TRBV7-8 and TRBJ1-2, with D perhaps TRBD1 (5 bases). The CDR3 covers 15 residues. CDR1 is SGHVS and CDR2 is FQNEAQ in the germline V gene. Deletions cut 1 base from V and 2 bases from J, with 11 bases between. In DNA form, the CDR3 reads TGTGCCAGCAGCTTAGATCCGGGGGGGAACTATGGCTACACCTTC. Translation: CASSLDPGGNYGYTF.

The chain combines TRBV27 with TRBJ1-1, with D possibly matching TRBD1 (5 bases). V was cut by 3 bases and J by 9 bases, with 20 bases left in between. This CDR3 has 15 amino acids. Looked up from germline, CDR1 is MNHEY and CDR2 is SMNVEV (reference sequence). In DNA form, the CDR3 reads TGTGCCAGCAGTTTCTCCCCTTACGGTGGGGGTCAAGCTTTCTTT. Its translation: CASSFSPYGGGQAFF.

The chain couples TRBV7-9 to TRBJ2-1; D ambiguous. The ends were cut back, 2 bases at V and 0 bases at J, with 8 bases in the middle. Germline V gene sequence: CDR1 SEHNR, CDR2 FQNEAQ (reference sequence). The CDR3 is 15 residues long. The CDR3 here is CASSLFRSSYNEQFF. DNA of the CDR3: TGTGCCAGCAGCTTATTCCGTAGCTCCTACAATGAGCAGTTCTTC.